This T cell receptor beta chain is drawn from a study of blood T cell repertoires in COVID-19. CDR1 is MNHNY, CDR2 SVGAGI, per germline (reference sequence). The CDR3 is 15 amino acids. The junction had 7 bases not matched to a gene; V was cut back by 2 bases and J by 7 bases. Clones were read by immunoSEQ multiplex PCR, and TCRdb kept only the in-frame ones, dropping some. This table has 150,000 to 250,000 clones, roughly four fifths appearing once. The chain couples TRBV6-6 to TRBJ2-3; 9 bases agree with TRBD2. The TCR was taken from a man aged 35 to 55 who had recovered from COVID-19. Material for sequencing was PBMCs or T cells enriched from blood (not recorded which). CDR3 residues: CASSYVLAGSNTQYF. Here the CDR3 DNA reads TGTGCCAGCAGTTACGTCCTAGCGGGATCCAATACGCAGTATTTT.